The following is a T cell receptor beta chain sequence with its context. This entry belongs to a study of T cell responses to AZD1222 COVID-19 vaccine. CDR1 is SEHNR and CDR2 is FQNEAQ in the germline V gene (reference sequence). The ends were cut back, 0 bases at V and 0 bases at J, with 11 bases in the middle. This CDR3 comprises 16 residues. Data came from immunoSEQ multiplex PCR; TCRdb stores just in-frame clones and leaves some out. The sample includes some 110,000 clones, more than 75% of them seen just once. This TCR was recovered from an adult who received the AZD1222 COVID-19 vaccine. The rearrangement uses TRBV7-9 and TRBJ1-1; D gene uncertain. Material: peripheral blood, obtained 28 days after the second AZD1222 dose. The chain's CDR3 is CASSLALRTMNTEAFF. CDR3 bases: TGTGCCAGCAGCTTAGCGTTAAGGACCATGAACACTGAAGCTTTCTTT.